The 6 T cell receptor beta chains reported below all come from one sample, sequenced in a study of blood T cell repertoires in COVID-19. Method: immunoSEQ multiplex PCR; TCRdb's copy keeps in-frame clones and lacks some. The sample shows 140,000 or so clones, more than 75% of them seen only once. The specimen was peripheral blood. These receptors were collected from a human donor in a cohort sampled during active COVID-19.

This clone was seen a few times. V usage is TRBV20-1 and J usage is TRBJ2-1, with D hard to call. CDR1 is DFQATT, CDR2 SNEGSKA, per germline (reference sequence). Between the trimmed V and J ends, which lost 1 base and 6 bases, there was a span of 4 bases. This CDR3 has 11 amino acids. DNA for the CDR3: TGCAGTGCTAGAGGCGCCAATGAGCAGTTCTTC. Encoded protein: CSARGANEQFF.

The V call is TRBV30, the J call TRBJ1-6; D not certain. The CDR3 contains 16 residues. Germline V lookup: CDR1 GTSNPN, CDR2 SVGIG (reference sequence). The V end lost 3 bases, the J end lost 0 bases, and 12 bases lay between the germline ends. The CDR3 region has the DNA TGTGCCTGGAGGGTGGGCAGTAACTCCTATAATTCACCCCTCCACTTT. It is translated as CAWRVGSNSYNSPLHF.

This clone was seen once. CDR3 sequence reads: CASSVGAGPEYEQYF. DNA of the CDR3: TGTGCCAGCAGCGTAGGTGCAGGCCCTGAGTACGAGCAGTACTTC. The chain has TRBV9 and TRBJ2-7, with unresolved D. Germline-derived CDR1 and CDR2 are SGDLS and YYNGEE. The V and J ends lost 0 bases and 4 bases respectively, with 14 bases between them. This CDR3 spans 15 amino acids.

This chain joins TRBV5-1 and TRBJ2-5, with a weak D call TRBD2 (6 bases). Per germline, CDR1 SGHRS and CDR2 YFSETQ. Between the trimmed V and J ends, which lost 0 bases and 2 bases, there was a span of 11 bases. This CDR3 is built from 15 residues. For the CDR3, the DNA is TGCGCCAGCAGCTTGGTCCTAGCGCCTCAAGAGACCCAGTACTTC. Its translation: CASSLVLAPQETQYF. Drawing the rest from reference TRBV5-1 and TRBJ2-5, the complete variable domain is KAGVTQTPRYLIKTRGQQVTLSCSPISGHRSVSWYQQTPGQGLQFLFEYFSETQRNKGNFPGRFSGRQFSNSRSEMNVSTLELGDSALYLCASSLVLAPQETQYFGPGTRLLVL.

The chain recombines TRBV5-1 with TRBJ2-1; 16 bases are a match to TRBD2. Germline CDR1 is SGHRS and CDR2 is YFSETQ. V was clipped by 3 bases and J by 1 base; unmatched bases: 4. This CDR3 has 18 amino acids. The CDR3 reads CASSSGTSGRDSYNEQFF. CDR3 nucleotides: TGCGCCAGCAGCTCCGGGACTAGCGGGAGGGATTCCTACAATGAGCAGTTCTTC.

This chain uses TRBV19 with TRBJ2-1; 12 positions match TRBD2. CDR1 LNHDA and CDR2 SQIVND come from the germline V gene (reference sequence). There are 16 residues in the CDR3. V trimming: 5 bases; J trimming: 5 bases; junction bases outside the gene matches: 7. The CDR3 loop is CASSQSSGGVDNEQFF. The CDR3 DNA reads TGTGCCAGTAGTCAATCTAGCGGGGGGGTAGACAATGAGCAGTTCTTC. Looking up the rest from reference TRBV19 and TRBJ2-1 gives the full variable domain: DGGITQSPKYLFRKEGQNVTLSCEQNLNHDAMYWYRQDPGQGLRLIYYSQIVNDFQKGDIAEGYSVSREKKESFPLTVTSAQKNPTAFYLCASSQSSGGVDNEQFFGPGTRLTVL.